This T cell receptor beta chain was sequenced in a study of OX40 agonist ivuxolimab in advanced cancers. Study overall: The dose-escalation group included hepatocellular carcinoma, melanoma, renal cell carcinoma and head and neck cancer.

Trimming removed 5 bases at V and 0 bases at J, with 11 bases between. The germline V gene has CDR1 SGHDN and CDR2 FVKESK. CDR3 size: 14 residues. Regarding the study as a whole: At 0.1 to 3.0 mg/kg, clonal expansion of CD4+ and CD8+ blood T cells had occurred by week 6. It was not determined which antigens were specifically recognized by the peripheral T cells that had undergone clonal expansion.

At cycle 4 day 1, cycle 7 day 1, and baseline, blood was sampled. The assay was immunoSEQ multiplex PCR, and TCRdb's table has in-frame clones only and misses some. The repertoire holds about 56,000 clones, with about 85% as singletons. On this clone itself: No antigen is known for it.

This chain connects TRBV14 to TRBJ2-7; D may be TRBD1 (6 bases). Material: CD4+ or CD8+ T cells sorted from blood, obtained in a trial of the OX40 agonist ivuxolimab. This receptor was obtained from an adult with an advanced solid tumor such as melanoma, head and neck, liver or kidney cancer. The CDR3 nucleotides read TGTGCCAGCAGCTACGTCAGGGGCTCCTACGAGCAGTACTTC. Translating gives CASSYVRGSYEQYF.